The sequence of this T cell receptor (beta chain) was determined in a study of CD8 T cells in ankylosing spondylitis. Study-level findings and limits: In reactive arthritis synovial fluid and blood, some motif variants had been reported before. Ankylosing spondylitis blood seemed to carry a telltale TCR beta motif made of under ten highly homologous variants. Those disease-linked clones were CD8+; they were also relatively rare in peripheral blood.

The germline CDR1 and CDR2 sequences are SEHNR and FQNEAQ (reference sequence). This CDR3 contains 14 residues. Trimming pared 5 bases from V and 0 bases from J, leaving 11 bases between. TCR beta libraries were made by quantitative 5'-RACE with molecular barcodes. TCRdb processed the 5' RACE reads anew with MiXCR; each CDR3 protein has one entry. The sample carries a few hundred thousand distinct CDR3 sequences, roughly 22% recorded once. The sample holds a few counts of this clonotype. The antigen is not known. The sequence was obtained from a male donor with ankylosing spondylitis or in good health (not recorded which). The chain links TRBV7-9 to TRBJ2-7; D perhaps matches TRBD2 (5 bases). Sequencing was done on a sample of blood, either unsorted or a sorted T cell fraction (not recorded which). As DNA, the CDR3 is TGTGCCAGCAGCCCACTAGTGAGCTCCTACGAGCAGTACTTC. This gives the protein CASSPLVSSYEQYF.